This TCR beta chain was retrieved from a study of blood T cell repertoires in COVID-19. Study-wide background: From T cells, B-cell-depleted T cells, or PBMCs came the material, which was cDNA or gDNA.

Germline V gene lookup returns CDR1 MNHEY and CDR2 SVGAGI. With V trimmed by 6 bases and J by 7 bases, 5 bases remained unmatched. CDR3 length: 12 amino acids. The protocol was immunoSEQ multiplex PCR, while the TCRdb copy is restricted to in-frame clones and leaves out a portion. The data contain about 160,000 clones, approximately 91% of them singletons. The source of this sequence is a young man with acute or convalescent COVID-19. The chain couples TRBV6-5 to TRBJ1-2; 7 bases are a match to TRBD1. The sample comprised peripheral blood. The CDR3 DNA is TGTGCCAGCAGCCCGGACAGGCTTGGCTACACCTTC. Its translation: CASSPDRLGYTF.